This T cell receptor beta chain was sequenced in a study of blood T cell repertoires in COVID-19. On the study more broadly: COVID-19 samples from acute and convalescent phases originated in the United States, Italy and Spain.

The CDR3 has 14 residues. Trimming left V 4 bases short and J 7 bases short, with 16 bases between. Germline V lookup: CDR1 SEHNR, CDR2 FQNEAQ (reference sequence). In this sample, this clone turned up once. In the authors' methods: Reference gene primer amplification in the assay estimated nucleated cell counts. This table comes from immunoSEQ multiplex PCR, and its TCRdb copy is limited to in-frame clones, with some not included. Clonal size and the V and J genes are those of that table, whereas D and trimming came from the DNA. The profile shows approximately 98,000 clones, around four fifths of them singletons.

Specimen: peripheral blood. This chain links TRBV7-9 with TRBJ1-1; D gene ambiguous. The receptor's source is a woman aged 70-85 years with acute or convalescent COVID-19. CDR3 DNA: TGTGCCAGCAGCTCGCACACTCGGCGGGTTGAAGCTTTCTTT. It translates to CASSSHTRRVEAFF.